This TCR beta chain was observed in a study of beta chain features in type 1 diabetes. Study results and caveats: Among all four CD4+ subsets, Type 1 diabetes patients had TCRB CDR3s that were moderately but significantly shorter. The study found fewer insertions and more deletions at VDJ junctions in type 1 diabetes patients.

The junction had 4 bases not matched to a gene; V was cut back by 4 bases and J by 4 bases. CDR1 SQVTM and CDR2 ANQGSEA come from the germline V gene. The CDR3 runs 13 residues. Expressed TCRB transcripts were sequenced, since all the RNA that had been isolated was reverse transcribed. Here immunoSEQ multiplex PCR was the method, and the copy in TCRdb shows in-frame clones only, minus some. The sample lists roughly 370,000 clones, about 15% occurring once. This clone was picked up a small number of times. The antigen is unknown. The chain recombines TRBV29-1 with TRBJ2-3; 8 bases match TRBD1. The TCR originated in a man aged 25 to 40 in good health. Sequenced: naive CD4+ T cells from blood. The CDR3 bases are TGCAGCGTTGCCAGGGGGCAATCAGATACGCAGTATTTT. This encodes CSVARGQSDTQYF.